Below are 21 T cell receptor beta chains sequenced from a single sample in a study of cytomegalovirus exposure and HLA in healthy donors. The data were produced by immunoSEQ multiplex PCR, yet TCRdb's version contains in-frame clones alone and is incomplete. The sample comprises about 120,000 clones, approximately 88% of which are singletons, and approximately 1.5% rests with the top ten. The specimen sequenced was PBMCs. Source of these receptors: a woman between 25 and 40 years old in good health and CMV-seropositive.

The rearrangement links TRBV10-3 to TRBJ1-2; maybe TRBD1 (6 bases). V dropped 5 bases and J dropped 1 base, with 14 bases sitting between them. Germline CDR1 reads ENHRY; CDR2 reads SYGVKD. The CDR3 sequence is 15 residues long. The CDR3 sequence: CAISPWLGGNYGYTF. Here the CDR3 DNA reads TGTGCCATCAGTCCCTGGTTAGGGGGTAACTATGGCTACACCTTC.

The V gene is TRBV4-1, the J gene TRBJ1-2; 8 bases map to TRBD1. The junction had 5 bases not matched to a gene; V was cut back by 0 bases and J by 5 bases. The CDR3 consists of 15 residues. Germline V lookup: CDR1 MGHRA, CDR2 YSYEKL. The CDR3 sequence is CASSQDSDRAYGYTF. The CDR3 DNA follows: TGCGCCAGCAGCCAAGATTCGGACAGGGCGTATGGCTACACCTTC.

The count of this clone is one. The CDR3 DNA follows: TGCGCCAGCAGCTTGGTCGGGCTAGCGGGGATCGGCTCCGGGGAGCTGTTTTTT. Amino acid sequence: CASSLVGLAGIGSGELFF. This chain uses TRBV5-1 with TRBJ2-2; 9 bases align to TRBD2. The CDR3 runs to 18 residues. V shed 0 bases and J 6 bases; nucleotides not matched to a gene: 12. Germline values: CDR1 SGHRS, CDR2 YFSETQ.

This chain links TRBV5-1 with TRBJ2-7, with D possibly being TRBD1 (6 bases). The CDR3 has 15 amino acids. In germline, CDR1 is SGHRS, CDR2 YFSETQ. Trimming cost V 0 bases and J 4 bases, with 14 bases left between them. The CDR3 DNA reads TGCGCCAGCAGCTTGGGCGGCACAGGGAAGTACGAGCAGTACTTC. Translating it yields CASSLGGTGKYEQYF.

The CDR3 DNA is TGTGCCAGCAGCATAGGGAGTTCCGGACTAGCCAAAAACATTCAGTACTTC. It is translated as CASSIGSSGLAKNIQYF. The rearrangement joins TRBV5-6 to TRBJ2-4; D is possibly TRBD2 (5 bases). The germline gives CDR1 SGHDT, CDR2 YYEEEE. V lost 4 bases and J lost 0, with 17 bases in between. The CDR3 runs 17 residues.

This chain uses TRBV28 with TRBJ2-5, with 7 bases matching TRBD2. Trimming removed 4 bases from V and 0 bases from J; junction bases left unmatched: 5. CDR1 is MDHEN, CDR2 SYDVKM, per germline. The CDR3 sequence is 15 residues long. DNA for the CDR3: TGTGCCAGCAGTTCCGGGCGGGGGTACCAAGAGACCCAGTACTTC. Amino acids: CASSSGRGYQETQYF.

This clone was seen once. The V call is TRBV21-1, the J call TRBJ2-7; the table assigns TRBD2, which was not confirmed against the DNA. TRBV21-1 is designated a pseudogene. This CDR3 contains 16 residues. The CDR3 DNA sequence: TGTGCCAGCAGCGATCTGGCCGGGAACGGTGGCTACGAGCAGTACTTC. Protein product: CASSDLAGNGGYEQYF.

The chain links TRBV11-2 to TRBJ2-7, with 7 bases identical to TRBD2. The CDR3 totals 16 residues. In germline, CDR1 is SGHAT, CDR2 FQNNGV. Trimming cost V 0 bases and J 0 bases; bases outside gene matches: 5. The CDR3 sequence: CASSLDLGGSSYEQYF. CDR3 DNA: TGTGCCAGCAGCTTAGATCTGGGGGGGAGCTCCTACGAGCAGTACTTC.

The chain recombines TRBV5-1 with TRBJ2-2; 7 bases fit TRBD2. Germline CDR1 reads SGHRS; CDR2 reads YFSETQ. The trim removed 4 bases at V and 4 bases at J, leaving 10 bases unmatched. The length of the CDR3 is 16 residues. CDR3: CASSRGSGKGTGELFF. The CDR3 DNA reads as TGCGCCAGCAGCCGGGGCAGCGGGAAGGGCACCGGGGAGCTGTTTTTT.

This clone has just a few counts. The chain combines TRBV11-2 with TRBJ1-2; D unresolved. Trimming took 5 bases from V and 3 from J, leaving 13 bases between them. Germline V gene data show CDR1 as SGHAT and CDR2 as FQNNGV. The CDR3 loop spans 14 amino acids. CDR3 in DNA: TGTGCCAGCAGCCCCTTTGCGGATCACTATGGCTACACCTTC. Protein sequence: CASSPFADHYGYTF.

This chain uses TRBV5-5 with TRBJ2-6, with TRBD2 matching over 9 bases. The germline V gene encodes CDR1 SGHKS and CDR2 YYEKEE (reference sequence). CDR3 length equals 18 residues. Unmatched junction bases numbered 4, after V lost 0 bases and J lost 0 bases. The CDR3 nucleotides read TGTGCCAGCAGCTTGGGGACTAGCGTTAGCTCTGGGGCCAACGTCCTGACTTTC. This gives the protein CASSLGTSVSSGANVLTF.

This rearrangement joins TRBV9 to TRBJ2-7, with 7 bases lining up with TRBD1. This CDR3 is built from 13 residues. Germline V CDR1 and CDR2: SGDLS, YYNGEE. Losses at the gene ends were 0 bases for V and 4 bases for J; bases not matched to a gene: 1. This CDR3 reads CASSVGGQYEQYF. The CDR3 region has the DNA TGTGCCAGCAGCGTAGGGGGACAGTACGAGCAGTACTTC. Supplemented by reference TRBV9 and TRBJ2-7, the full variable domain reads DSGVTQTPKHLITATGQRVTLRCSPRSGDLSVYWYQQSLDQGLQFLIQYYNGEERAKGNILERFSAQQFPDLHSELNLSSLELGDSALYFCASSVGGQYEQYFGPGTRLTVT.

J is TRBJ1-5 and V is TRBV7-2; 7 bases match TRBD1. The germline V gene encodes CDR1 SGHTA and CDR2 FQGNSA. Trimming took 2 bases from V and 8 from J; bases not matched to a gene: 9. This CDR3 comprises 15 residues. CDR3: CASSLLGQAVEPQHF. Here the CDR3 DNA reads TGTGCCAGCAGCTTACTTGGACAGGCGGTCGAGCCCCAGCATTTT.

The chain employs TRBV5-6 and TRBJ2-7; 10 bases map to TRBD1. V lost 2 bases and J lost 5; bases outside the gene matches: 4. The CDR3 totals 14 residues. The V gene's germline CDR1 is SGHDT and CDR2 YYEEEE. This CDR3 is CASSLWTGGDEQYF. CDR3 DNA: TGTGCCAGCAGCTTATGGACAGGGGGTGACGAGCAGTACTTC. Full variable domain (rest looked up from reference TRBV5-6 and TRBJ2-7): DAGVTQSPTHLIKTRGQQVTLRCSPKSGHDTVSWYQQALGQGPQFIFQYYEEEERQRGNFPDRFSGHQFPNYSSELNVNALLLGDSALYLCASSLWTGGDEQYFGPGTRLTVT.

V usage is TRBV27 and J usage is TRBJ2-3, with 7 bases that match TRBD2. The V segment lost 4 bases and the J segment 4 bases; nucleotides outside the gene matches: 8. Per the germline V gene, CDR1 is MNHEY and CDR2 is SMNVEV (reference sequence). CDR3 length equals 15 residues. This CDR3 is CASSYRGDLADTQYF. CDR3 DNA: TGTGCCAGCAGTTACCGGGGGGATTTGGCAGATACGCAGTATTTT.

For this clone: A read error may account for a junction end that differs from germline. This chain uses TRBV7-7 with TRBJ2-1; 8 positions match TRBD2. This CDR3 has 16 residues. Germline CDR1 reads SSHAT; CDR2 reads FNYEAQ (reference sequence). In DNA form, the CDR3 reads TGTGCTAGCAGCTTAGGAGTTAGCGGGACCTACAATGAGCAGTTCTTC. As protein: CASSLGVSGTYNEQFF.

The chain joins TRBV7-6 to TRBJ2-1; D possibly corresponds to TRBD2 (6 bases). This CDR3 region has 16 residues. Trimming removed 0 bases from V and 4 bases from J, with 13 bases in between. Germline CDR1 is SGHVS and CDR2 is FNYEAQ. The CDR3 here is CASSLAMLARYNEQFF. CDR3 nucleotide sequence: TGTGCCAGCAGCTTAGCGATGCTAGCGCGGTACAATGAGCAGTTCTTC.

This clone was counted a single time. The chain combines TRBV7-6 with TRBJ1-5, with 8 nucleotides matching TRBD1. The V and J ends lost 5 bases and 7 bases, in that order; junction bases with no gene match: 10. CDR1 is SGHVS, CDR2 FNYEAQ, per germline. This CDR3 is 15 amino acids long. CDR3 sequence: CASSPTQGAGQPQHF. The CDR3 DNA is TGTGCCAGCAGCCCTACTCAGGGGGCAGGCCAGCCCCAGCATTTT.

The J gene is TRBJ2-2, the V gene TRBV2; 7 bases fit TRBD1. Per germline, CDR1 SNHLY and CDR2 FYNNEI. The trim removed 6 bases at V and 5 bases at J, leaving 9 bases unmatched. CDR3 length: 15 amino acids. CDR3 in amino acids: CASRTGFPRTGELFF. The CDR3 region has the DNA TGTGCCAGCAGGACAGGGTTCCCGAGGACCGGGGAGCTGTTTTTT.

The chain recombines TRBV15 with TRBJ1-2, with 7 bases aligning to TRBD1. The CDR3 contains 14 residues. V was pared by 3 bases and J by 10 bases, with 11 bases of the junction left unmatched. The germline V gene has CDR1 LNHNV and CDR2 YYDKDF (reference sequence). This CDR3 is CATSSPQGTALYTF. The DNA of the CDR3 is TGTGCCACCAGCAGTCCCCAGGGGACAGCCCTCTACACCTTC. Full variable domain (rest looked up from reference TRBV15 and TRBJ1-2): DAMVIQNPRYQVTQFGKPVTLSCSQTLNHNVMYWYQQKSSQAPKLLFHYYDKDFNNEADTPDNFQSRRPNTSFCFLDIRSPGLGDTAMYLCATSSPQGTALYTFGSGTRLTVV.

The chain is built from TRBV27 and TRBJ1-2; 7 bases map to TRBD1. The CDR3 has 16 residues. J gave up 7 bases and V 6 bases, and 17 bases lay outside the gene matches. Germline loops: CDR1 MNHEY, CDR2 SMNVEV (reference sequence). The CDR3 sequence: CASSLTPGAAGGGYTF. In DNA form, the CDR3 reads TGTGCCAGCAGCCTAACTCCGGGAGCCGCAGGGGGTGGCTACACCTTC.